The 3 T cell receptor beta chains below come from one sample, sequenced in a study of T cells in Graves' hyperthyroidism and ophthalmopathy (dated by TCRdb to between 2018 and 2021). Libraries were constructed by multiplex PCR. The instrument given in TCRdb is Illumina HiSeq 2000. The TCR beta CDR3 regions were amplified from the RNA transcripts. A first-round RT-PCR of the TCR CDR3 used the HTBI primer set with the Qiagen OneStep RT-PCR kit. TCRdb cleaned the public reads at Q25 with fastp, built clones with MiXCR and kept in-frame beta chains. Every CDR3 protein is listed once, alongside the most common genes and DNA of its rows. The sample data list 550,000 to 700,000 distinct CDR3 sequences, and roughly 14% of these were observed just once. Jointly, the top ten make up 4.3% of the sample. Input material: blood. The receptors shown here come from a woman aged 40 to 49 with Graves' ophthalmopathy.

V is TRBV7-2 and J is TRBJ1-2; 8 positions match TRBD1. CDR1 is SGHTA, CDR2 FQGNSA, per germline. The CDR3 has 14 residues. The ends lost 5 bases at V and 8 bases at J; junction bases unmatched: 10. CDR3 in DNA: TGTGCCAGCAGCCTTGGACAGGGATCGGTAGGCTACACCTTC. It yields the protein CASSLGQGSVGYTF.

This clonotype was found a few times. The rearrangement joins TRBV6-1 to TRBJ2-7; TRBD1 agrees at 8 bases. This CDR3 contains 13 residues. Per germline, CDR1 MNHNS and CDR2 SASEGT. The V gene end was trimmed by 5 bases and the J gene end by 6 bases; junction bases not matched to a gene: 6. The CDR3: CASSQDRVGEQYF. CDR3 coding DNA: TGTGCCAGCAGTCAGGACAGGGTGGGCGAGCAGTACTTC.

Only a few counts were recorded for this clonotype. The CDR3 region has the DNA TGTGCCAGCAGTTGGCAACACCCCAATCAGCCCCAGCATTTT. This encodes CASSWQHPNQPQHF. The rearrangement links TRBV27 to TRBJ1-5; the D is unclear. The CDR3 consists of 14 residues. V shed 4 bases and J shed 3 bases, with 10 bases lying between them. The germline CDR1 and CDR2 sequences are MNHEY and SMNVEV (reference sequence).